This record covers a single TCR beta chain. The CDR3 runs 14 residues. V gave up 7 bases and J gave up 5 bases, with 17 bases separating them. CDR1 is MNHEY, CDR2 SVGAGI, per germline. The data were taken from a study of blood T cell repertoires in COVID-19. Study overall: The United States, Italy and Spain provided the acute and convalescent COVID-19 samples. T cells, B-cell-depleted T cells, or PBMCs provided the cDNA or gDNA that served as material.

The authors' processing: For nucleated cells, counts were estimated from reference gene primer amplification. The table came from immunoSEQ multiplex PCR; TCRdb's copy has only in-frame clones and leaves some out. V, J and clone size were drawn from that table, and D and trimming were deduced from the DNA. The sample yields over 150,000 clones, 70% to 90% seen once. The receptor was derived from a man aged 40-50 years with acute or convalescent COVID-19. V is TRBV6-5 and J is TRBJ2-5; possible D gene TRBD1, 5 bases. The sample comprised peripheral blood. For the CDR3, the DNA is TGTGCCAGCAAAGGTCAAGCAGGGTGGGAGACCCAGTACTTC. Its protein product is CASKGQAGWETQYF.